A single sample is the source of the 25 T cell receptor beta chains below, sequenced in a study of blood T cell repertoires in COVID-19. Sequencing was performed with immunoSEQ multiplex PCR; in TCRdb, only in-frame clones are kept and a portion is missing. This table holds tens of thousands of clones, around 88% found once. Sequencing used peripheral blood. The source of these receptors is a human donor in a cohort sampled during active COVID-19.

Turning to this clone: This specimen includes other DNA sequences encoding the same CDR3. This sequence joins TRBV13 and TRBJ2-7; D uncertain. The CDR3 contains 11 residues. V was clipped by 5 bases and J by 0 bases, with 2 bases between them. The germline CDR1 and CDR2 sequences are PRHDT and FYEKMQ (reference sequence). DNA for the CDR3: TGTGCCAGCAGCCTCTCCTACGAGCAGTACTTC. Residues: CASSLSYEQYF. The full variable domain, with the rest looked up from reference TRBV13 and TRBJ2-7, is AAGVIQSPRHLIKEKRETATLKCYPIPRHDTVYWYQQGPGQDPQFLISFYEKMQSDKGSIPDRFSAQQFSDYHSELNMSSLELGDSALYFCASSLSYEQYFGPGTRLTVT.

J is TRBJ1-6 and V is TRBV7-9; D ambiguous. This CDR3 contains 19 residues. Germline CDR1 and CDR2: SEHNR and FQNEAQ (reference sequence). V shed 4 bases and J shed 0 bases, with 19 bases lying between them. CDR3 in amino acids: CASSSTTQLPGSYNSPLHF. Here the CDR3 DNA reads TGTGCCAGCAGCTCCACCACACAGCTCCCCGGCTCCTATAATTCACCCCTCCACTTT.

V and J are TRBV7-9 and TRBJ1-1, with D possibly TRBD1 on 6 matching bases. The CDR3 consists of 13 residues. CDR1 and CDR2 from the germline V gene are SEHNR and FQNEAQ (reference sequence). The germline V and J ends were trimmed by 1 base and 11 bases, with 14 bases remaining between them. The CDR3 spells CASSLEGRDKAFF. Here the CDR3 DNA reads TGTGCCAGCAGCTTAGAAGGTCGGGACAAGGCTTTCTTT.

The chain links TRBV11-3 to TRBJ2-5, with 7 nucleotides matching TRBD2. The germline V gene has CDR1 SGHNT and CDR2 YENEEA. The CDR3 contains 14 residues. V shed 6 bases, J shed 5 bases, and the junction held 9 bases outside the gene matches. The CDR3 region has the DNA TGTGCCAGCAGTCGGTTCGGGGAGGGGGAGACCCAGTACTTC. This sequence encodes CASSRFGEGETQYF.

The gene calls are TRBV11-2 and TRBJ2-7, with 8 positions matching TRBD1. Germline lookup yields CDR1 SGHAT and CDR2 FQNNGV. The V gene end was trimmed by 3 bases and the J gene end by 3 bases; junction bases not matched to a gene: 10. The CDR3 sequence is 16 residues long. CDR3 coding DNA: TGTGCCAGCAGCTTCCGTTGGACAGGGACCTTCTACGAGCAGTACTTC. This translates into CASSFRWTGTFYEQYF.

This chain connects TRBV5-6 to TRBJ2-3; D might be TRBD2 (6 bases). V shed 4 bases and J shed 2 bases, with 17 bases lying between them. Germline assignment: CDR1 SGHDT and CDR2 YYEEEE. The CDR3 is 16 residues long. CDR3 coding DNA: TGTGCCAGCAGCAATCCTTCGGGACTTTACACAGATACGCAGTATTTT. This codes for CASSNPSGLYTDTQYF.

The J gene is TRBJ2-7, the V gene TRBV18; D might be TRBD2 (5 bases). CDR1 is KGHSH and CDR2 is LQKENI in the germline V gene. The ends were cut back, 5 bases at V and 4 bases at J, with 15 bases in the middle. The CDR3 totals 14 residues. The DNA for the CDR3 is TGTGCCAGCTCATCGGGAAGCGGTTCTTACGAGCAGTACTTC. This sequence encodes CASSSGSGSYEQYF.

The chain employs TRBV6-1 and TRBJ2-7, with TRBD2 as a possible D gene (5 bases). Deletions cut 2 bases from V and 4 bases from J, with 18 bases between. The CDR3 loop spans 16 amino acids. The germline V gene encodes CDR1 MNHNS and CDR2 SASEGT. As DNA, the CDR3 is TGTGCCAGCAGTGAACCACTCCGGACGGGAAATTACGAGCAGTACTTC. It specifies CASSEPLRTGNYEQYF.

The rearrangement links TRBV5-8 to TRBJ2-5, with 8 nucleotides matching TRBD1. CDR1 SGHTS and CDR2 YDEGEE come from the germline V gene. After removal of 3 bases from V and 7 bases from J, the junction contained 2 bases not matched to a gene. The CDR3 contains 12 residues. This CDR3 reads CASSSGTGTQYF. As DNA, the CDR3 is TGTGCCAGCAGCTCCGGGACAGGGACCCAGTACTTC.

The chain uses TRBV30 and TRBJ2-5, with D perhaps TRBD1 (6 bases). The CDR3 covers 15 residues. CDR1 GTSNPN and CDR2 SVGIG come from the germline V gene (reference sequence). The V end was cut by 2 bases, the J end by 1 base, with 14 bases between. The CDR3 reads CAWSQKDRIQETQYF. In DNA form, the CDR3 reads TGTGCCTGGAGTCAGAAGGACAGAATCCAAGAGACCCAGTACTTC.

V and J are TRBV6-6 and TRBJ2-1, with D maybe TRBD1 (5 bases). The CDR3 runs to 14 residues. In germline, CDR1 is MNHNY, CDR2 SVGAGI (reference sequence). V dropped 0 bases and J dropped 6 bases, with 9 bases sitting between them. CDR3 coding DNA: TGTGCCAGCAGTTACTCGGGGCTAGTCAATGAGCAGTTCTTC. Residues: CASSYSGLVNEQFF.

This chain links TRBV7-8 with TRBJ1-1, with 7 bases matching TRBD1. Germline lookup yields CDR1 SGHVS and CDR2 FQNEAQ. Germline trimming cut 5 bases from V and 2 bases from J; bases unmatched to any gene: 5. The CDR3 is 14 residues long. The CDR3 protein is CASSKGALNTEAFF. DNA of the CDR3: TGTGCCAGCAGCAAGGGGGCCCTCAACACTGAAGCTTTCTTT.

This chain joins TRBV7-9 and TRBJ2-5, with 7 bases that match TRBD1. V was pared by 6 bases and J by 4 bases, with 8 bases of the junction left unmatched. This CDR3 comprises 14 residues. In germline, CDR1 is SEHNR, CDR2 FQNEAQ (reference sequence). The CDR3 sequence is CASRQAGTAETQYF. The CDR3 nucleotides read TGTGCCAGCAGACAAGCCGGGACAGCAGAGACCCAGTACTTC.

The chain is built from TRBV7-9 and TRBJ2-2, with D tentatively TRBD2 (6 bases). CDR3 length equals 16 residues. CDR1 and CDR2 (germline): SEHNR, FQNEAQ (reference sequence). V was cut by 8 bases and J by 7 bases, with 23 bases left in between. The CDR3 loop is CASALRDGGSGGELFF. For the CDR3, the DNA is TGTGCCAGCGCTTTGAGGGACGGGGGAAGTGGCGGGGAGCTGTTTTTT.

V and J are TRBV19 and TRBJ2-1, with D tentatively TRBD2 (5 bases). Trimming stripped 5 bases from V and 5 bases from J, with 22 bases between. The length of the CDR3 is 17 residues. Germline V gives CDR1 LNHDA, CDR2 SQIVND (reference sequence). The CDR3 reads CASSLPSRGSRDNEQFF. In DNA, the CDR3 is TGTGCCAGTAGTCTCCCCTCTCGGGGATCTCGGGACAATGAGCAGTTCTTC.

A single count supports this clone. The chain carries TRBV9 and TRBJ1-1; TRBD1 is a possible D gene (6 bases). Trimming took 3 bases from V and 0 from J, leaving 12 bases between them. The CDR3 extends over 15 amino acids. The germline V gene has CDR1 SGDLS and CDR2 YYNGEE. DNA for the CDR3: TGTGCCAGCAGCGCTACCGGGACATTGAACACTGAAGCTTTCTTT. Residues: CASSATGTLNTEAFF.

The chain joins TRBV20-1 to TRBJ1-1; the D is unclear. Per the germline V gene, CDR1 is DFQATT and CDR2 is SNEGSKA (reference sequence). The CDR3 totals 10 residues. V was clipped by 6 bases and J by 7 bases, with 9 bases between them. The CDR3, as DNA: TGCAGTGCCCCCTATCGTGAAGCTTTCTTT. It encodes CSAPYREAFF.

This clone was picked up one time. The chain has TRBV6-2 or TRBV6-3 and TRBJ2-3, with 7 bases matching TRBD2. Germline V gene data show CDR1 as MNHEY and CDR2 as SVGEGT. V lost 0 bases to trimming and J lost 5 bases; unmatched junction nucleotides: 5. CDR3 length equals 15 residues. CDR3 in DNA: TGTGCCAGCAGTTACTCGACGGGGGGTGGAGATACGCAGTATTTT. Amino acid sequence: CASSYSTGGGDTQYF.

The chain uses TRBV4-1 and TRBJ1-2; no clear D. V was shortened by 1 base and J by 4 bases, with 13 bases between the two germline ends. The CDR3 has 15 amino acids. Germline values: CDR1 MGHRA, CDR2 YSYEKL. The CDR3 spells CASSQVIQAFYGYTF. CDR3 bases: TGCGCCAGCAGCCAAGTAATTCAGGCGTTCTATGGCTACACCTTC.

This clone was seen more than once but under ten times. The CDR3 nucleotides read TGCGCCAGCACCCAGGGGGCTGCAGAGACCCAGTACTTC. Translation: CASTQGAAETQYF. This chain uses TRBV10-2 with TRBJ2-5; TRBD1 matches at 8 bases. The CDR3 sequence is 13 residues long. The trim removed 7 bases at V and 4 bases at J, leaving 5 bases unmatched. Per the germline V gene, CDR1 is WSHSY and CDR2 is SAAADI.

This chain links TRBV9 with TRBJ1-1; no clear D gene. Trimming cost V 0 bases and J 0 bases, with 9 bases left between them. Germline CDR1 reads SGDLS; CDR2 reads YYNGEE. The CDR3 consists of 15 residues. This chain's CDR3 is CASSVGNILNTEAFF. CDR3 DNA sequence: TGTGCCAGCAGCGTAGGTAATATTCTGAACACTGAAGCTTTCTTT.

V and J are TRBV2 and TRBJ2-1; 9 bases agree with TRBD2. Per the germline V gene, CDR1 is SNHLY and CDR2 is FYNNEI. There are 17 residues in the CDR3. Trimming took 5 bases from V and 7 from J; bases not matched to a gene: 15. For the CDR3, the DNA is TGTGCCAGCAGTACAGAACCCGGGACTAGCAATGGGAATGAGCAGTTCTTC. Protein: CASSTEPGTSNGNEQFF.

This clone has a single count. This chain uses TRBV11-3 with TRBJ2-2; no reliable D call. Germline V gene data show CDR1 as SGHNT and CDR2 as YENEEA. The CDR3 has 12 amino acids. The V and J ends lost 4 bases and 4 bases respectively, with 4 bases between them. CDR3 protein: CASSSSTGELFF. In DNA, the CDR3 is TGTGCCAGCAGCTCCAGCACCGGGGAGCTGTTTTTT.

V gene TRBV7-9 combines with J gene TRBJ2-2; no clear D gene. The CDR3 runs to 13 residues. Between the trimmed V and J ends, which lost 5 bases and 8 bases, there was a span of 12 bases. Germline lookup yields CDR1 SEHNR and CDR2 FQNEAQ (reference sequence). The CDR3 loop is CASSQTELGELFF. The CDR3 coding sequence is TGTGCCAGCAGCCAGACTGAGCTTGGGGAGCTGTTTTTT.

V and J are TRBV20-1 and TRBJ2-7; D uncertain. The germline V and J ends were trimmed by 5 bases and 6 bases, with 5 bases remaining between them. Germline V gives CDR1 DFQATT, CDR2 SNEGSKA (reference sequence). The CDR3 is 9 residues long. CDR3 in DNA: TGCAGTGCTTCCGTCGAGCAGTACTTC. The encoded protein is CSASVEQYF.